This T cell receptor beta chain was sequenced for a study of blood T cell repertoires in COVID-19. Study-wide context: Material from acute and convalescent COVID-19 was sourced from the United States, Italy and Spain. The analysed material was cDNA or gDNA that came from T cells, B-cell-depleted T cells, or PBMCs.

From germline, CDR1 is WNHNN and CDR2 SYGVQD (reference sequence). The CDR3 sequence is 13 residues long. V lost 0 bases to trimming and J lost 3 bases, with 6 bases between them. Per the original methods: Amplification with reference gene primers provided the estimates of nucleated cell counts. The method was immunoSEQ multiplex PCR; TCRdb's version includes in-frame clones alone and lacks a portion of them. V and J calls and clone size are those listed in that table; D and trimming were worked out from the DNA. Of roughly 50,000 clones listed, 70% to 90% are singletons. The sequenced material came from peripheral blood. The receptor was derived from a man of 80 years or more with acute or convalescent COVID-19. The chain employs TRBV10-1 and TRBJ2-7; D is uncertain. CDR3 bases: TGCGCCAGCAGTGAGTCTTACAGCTACGAGCAGTACTTC. This codes for CASSESYSYEQYF.